A single sample gave rise to the 8 T cell receptor beta chains below, sequenced in a study of cytomegalovirus exposure and HLA in healthy donors. Sequencing was performed with immunoSEQ multiplex PCR; in TCRdb, only in-frame clones are kept and a portion is missing. The data show around 300,000 clones, around 86% seen once. The sequenced sample consisted of PBMCs. The source of these receptors is a woman younger than 30 in good health and CMV-seronegative.

The V gene is TRBV11-3, the J gene TRBJ1-3; 8 bases line up with TRBD1. CDR1 SGHNT and CDR2 YENEEA come from the germline V gene. CDR3 length: 14 amino acids. V gave up 5 bases and J gave up 4 bases; unmatched junction bases: 4. The CDR3 here is CASSGGQAGNTIYF. CDR3 DNA sequence: TGTGCCAGCAGCGGGGGACAGGCGGGAAACACCATATATTTT.

J is TRBJ1-1 and V is TRBV6-1; D ambiguous. V lost 2 bases and J lost 10, with 14 bases in between. CDR1 is MNHNS, CDR2 SASEGT, per germline. The CDR3 extends over 13 amino acids. The CDR3 DNA sequence: TGTGCCAGCAGTGAATGGGCAGTCCCTGGAGCTTTCTTT. Translating it yields CASSEWAVPGAFF.

The chain uses TRBV7-6 and TRBJ2-3; TRBD1 is a possible D gene (5 bases). The CDR3 runs 16 residues. V was trimmed by 2 bases and J by 0 bases, leaving 12 bases between them. CDR1 is SGHVS, CDR2 FNYEAQ, per germline. CDR3 protein: CASSLPTESSTDTQYF. CDR3 nucleotide sequence: TGTGCCAGCAGCTTACCGACAGAGTCTAGCACAGATACGCAGTATTTT.

This chain links TRBV30 with TRBJ1-1; possible D gene TRBD1, 6 bases. This CDR3 spans 10 amino acids. Deletions cut 7 bases from V and 10 bases from J, with 13 bases between. The germline gives CDR1 GTSNPN, CDR2 SVGIG (reference sequence). The CDR3 loop is CASTGGGAFF. In nucleotides, the CDR3 is TGTGCCTCCACGGGGGGCGGAGCTTTCTTT.

The rearrangement joins TRBV28 to TRBJ1-1; 12 nucleotides line up with TRBD1. The CDR3 covers 16 residues. The V gene's germline CDR1 is MDHEN and CDR2 SYDVKM. V lost 6 bases, J lost 4 bases, and 9 bases stayed unmatched. DNA of the CDR3: TGTGCCAGCAGCCCCGGGACAGGGGGCGAGGGCACTGAAGCTTTCTTT. It encodes CASSPGTGGEGTEAFF.

This clone has only a few counts. This chain connects TRBV6-1 to TRBJ2-7; 10 nucleotides match TRBD2. CDR1 is MNHNS, CDR2 SASEGT, per germline. Trimming cost V 6 bases and J 3 bases; bases outside gene matches: 2. This CDR3 contains 13 residues. The CDR3, as DNA: TGTGCCAGCAGCAGACTAGCGGGCTACGAGCAGTACTTC. Translated, it gives CASSRLAGYEQYF.

The V call is TRBV28, the J call TRBJ2-6, with D hard to call. CDR3 length: 13 residues. Germline V gene sequence: CDR1 MDHEN, CDR2 SYDVKM. V shed 6 bases and J shed 10 bases, with 13 bases lying between them. For the CDR3, the DNA is TGTGCCAGCAGCGCGGTGGTCGTAAACGTCCTGACTTTC. The encoded protein is CASSAVVVNVLTF.

The chain is built from TRBV9 and TRBJ1-2; D uncertain. CDR3 length: 14 amino acids. Deletions cut 0 bases from V and 2 bases from J, with 8 bases between. Germline lookup yields CDR1 SGDLS and CDR2 YYNGEE. The CDR3 bases are TGTGCCAGCAGCGTAGGGGTGGGCAACTATGGCTACACCTTC. It encodes CASSVGVGNYGYTF.